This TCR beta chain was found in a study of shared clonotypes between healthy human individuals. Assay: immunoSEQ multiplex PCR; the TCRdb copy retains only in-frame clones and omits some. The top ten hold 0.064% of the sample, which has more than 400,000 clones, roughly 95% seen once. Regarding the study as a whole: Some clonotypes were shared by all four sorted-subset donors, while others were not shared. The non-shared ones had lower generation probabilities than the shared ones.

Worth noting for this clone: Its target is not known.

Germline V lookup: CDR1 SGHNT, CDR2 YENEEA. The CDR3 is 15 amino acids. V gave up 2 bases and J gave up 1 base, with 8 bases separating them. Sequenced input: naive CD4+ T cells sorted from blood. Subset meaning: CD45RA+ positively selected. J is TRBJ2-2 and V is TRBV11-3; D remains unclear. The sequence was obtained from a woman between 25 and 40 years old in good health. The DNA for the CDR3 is TGTGCCAGCAGCTTAAGGGCTAGGAACACCGGGGAGCTGTTTTTT. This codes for CASSLRARNTGELFF.